This T cell receptor (beta chain) was found in a study of T cell changes during pregnancy in multiple sclerosis. CDR3 length equals 15 residues. In germline, CDR1 is MNHEY, CDR2 SVGAGI. V lost 6 bases, J lost 6 bases, and 21 bases lay in between. Produced via immunoSEQ multiplex PCR; TCRdb's table is partial and in-frame only. The sample has more than 90,000 clones; approximately 92% are singletons. This receptor was identified in a female donor with multiple sclerosis, enrolled in a pregnancy study. Sequenced material: peripheral blood, taken after pregnancy. The V gene is TRBV6-5, the J gene TRBJ2-7; D ambiguous. CDR3 in DNA: TGTGCCAGCAGATCCATAGCTAGTTCGGGTTTCGAGCAGTACTTC. It specifies CASRSIASSGFEQYF.